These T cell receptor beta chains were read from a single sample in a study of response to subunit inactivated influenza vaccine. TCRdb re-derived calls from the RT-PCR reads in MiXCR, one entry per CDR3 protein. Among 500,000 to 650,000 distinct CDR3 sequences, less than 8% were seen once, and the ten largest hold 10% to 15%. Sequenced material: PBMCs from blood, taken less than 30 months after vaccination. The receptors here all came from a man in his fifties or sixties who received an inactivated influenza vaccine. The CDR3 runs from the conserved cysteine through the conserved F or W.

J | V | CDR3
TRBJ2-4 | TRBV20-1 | CSARRASPISENIQYF
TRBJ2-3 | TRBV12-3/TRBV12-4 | CASSSSGATSATSTDAQYF
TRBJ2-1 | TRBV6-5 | CASSYGPGYYNEQFF
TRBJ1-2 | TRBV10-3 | CASSESVVVGPGIYGYTF
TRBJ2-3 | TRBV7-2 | CASSLGGTDTDTQYF
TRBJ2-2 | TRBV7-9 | CASSLSRHESGELFF
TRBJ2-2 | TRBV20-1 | CSARDMRQGNTGELFF
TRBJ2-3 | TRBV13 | CASSRRSTDTQYF
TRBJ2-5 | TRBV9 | CASSARSGGGETQYF
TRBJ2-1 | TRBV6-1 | CASSEDLVGSYNEQFF
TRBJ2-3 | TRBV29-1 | CSVAPGDISTDTQYF
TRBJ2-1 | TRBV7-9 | CASSSRGQPIYNEQFF
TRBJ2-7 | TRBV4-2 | CASSRDLQELYEQYF
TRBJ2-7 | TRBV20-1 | CSAPLAGKSPYEQYF
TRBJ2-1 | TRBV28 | CASSLWGASGGQPQYNEQFF
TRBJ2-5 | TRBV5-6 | CASSLVDRAWGETQYF
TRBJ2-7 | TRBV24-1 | CATSDSGSVDEQYF
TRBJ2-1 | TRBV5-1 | CASSVSGTSSYNEQFF
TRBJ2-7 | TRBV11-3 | CASSLHGSYEQYF
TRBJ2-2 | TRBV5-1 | CASSLASSGGNTGELFF
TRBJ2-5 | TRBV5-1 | CASSQGQGEPQETQYF